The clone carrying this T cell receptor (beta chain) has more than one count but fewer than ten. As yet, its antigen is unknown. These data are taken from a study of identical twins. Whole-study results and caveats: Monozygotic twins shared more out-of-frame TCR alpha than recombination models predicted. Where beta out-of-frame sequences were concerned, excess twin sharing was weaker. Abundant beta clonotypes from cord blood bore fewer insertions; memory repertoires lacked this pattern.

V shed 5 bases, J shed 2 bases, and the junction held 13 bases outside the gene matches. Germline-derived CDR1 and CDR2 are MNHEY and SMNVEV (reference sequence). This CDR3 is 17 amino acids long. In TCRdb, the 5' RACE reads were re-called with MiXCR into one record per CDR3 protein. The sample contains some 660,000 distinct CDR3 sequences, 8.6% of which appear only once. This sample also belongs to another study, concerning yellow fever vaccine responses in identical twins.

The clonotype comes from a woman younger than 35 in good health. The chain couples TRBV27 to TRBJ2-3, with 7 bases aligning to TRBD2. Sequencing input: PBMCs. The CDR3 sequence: CASSPRPHSGATDTQYF. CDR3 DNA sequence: TGTGCCAGCAGTCCCCGACCCCACAGCGGGGCCACAGATACGCAGTATTTT.